This entry features one T cell receptor (beta chain) sequence. The data originate from a study of technical replicates of blood from a few donors. The CDR3 loop spans 13 amino acids. Germline values: CDR1 SGDLS, CDR2 YYNGEE. J lost 5 bases, V lost 3 bases, and 0 bases had no gene match. Only in-frame clones appear in the TCRdb table, and some are missing; sequencing was by immunoSEQ multiplex PCR. The data show roughly 51,000 clones, with just under 95% seen just once and less than 4.5% held by the top ten. The sample was PBMCs. The rearrangement joins TRBV9 to TRBJ1-1; 11 nucleotides align to TRBD1. This receptor was taken from a human donor in good health. Some clones in this sample may be carry-over from other donors' samples. The CDR3 here is CASSGDRGTEAFF. CDR3 coding DNA: TGTGCCAGCAGCGGGGACAGGGGGACTGAAGCTTTCTTT. Using reference TRBV9 and TRBJ1-1 for the parts outside the CDR3, the full variable domain is DSGVTQTPKHLITATGQRVTLRCSPRSGDLSVYWYQQSLDQGLQFLIQYYNGEERAKGNILERFSAQQFPDLHSELNLSSLELGDSALYFCASSGDRGTEAFFGQGTRLTVV.